This T cell receptor beta chain was sequenced during a study of CD8 T cells in ankylosing spondylitis. MiXCR was run by TCRdb on the 5' RACE reads, yielding one entry per CDR3 protein. The sample has about 160,000 distinct CDR3 sequences, around 9.6% seen once. The CDR3 length is 14 residues. V shed 5 bases and J 4 bases; nucleotides not matched to a gene: 8. This clonotype was observed many times. The antigen is unknown. General study points: It was reported that disease-linked clones were significantly enriched in matched ankylosing spondylitis synovial fluid.

The sequenced sample consisted of blood, either unsorted or a sorted T cell fraction (not recorded which). This sequence was found in a female donor with ankylosing spondylitis or in good health (not recorded which). V and J are TRBV12-3 or TRBV12-4 and TRBJ2-7; 7 bases align to TRBD2. CDR3 coding DNA: TGTGCCAGCAGTCCCGGACTAGAAAATTACGAGCAGTACTTC. Translated: CASSPGLENYEQYF.